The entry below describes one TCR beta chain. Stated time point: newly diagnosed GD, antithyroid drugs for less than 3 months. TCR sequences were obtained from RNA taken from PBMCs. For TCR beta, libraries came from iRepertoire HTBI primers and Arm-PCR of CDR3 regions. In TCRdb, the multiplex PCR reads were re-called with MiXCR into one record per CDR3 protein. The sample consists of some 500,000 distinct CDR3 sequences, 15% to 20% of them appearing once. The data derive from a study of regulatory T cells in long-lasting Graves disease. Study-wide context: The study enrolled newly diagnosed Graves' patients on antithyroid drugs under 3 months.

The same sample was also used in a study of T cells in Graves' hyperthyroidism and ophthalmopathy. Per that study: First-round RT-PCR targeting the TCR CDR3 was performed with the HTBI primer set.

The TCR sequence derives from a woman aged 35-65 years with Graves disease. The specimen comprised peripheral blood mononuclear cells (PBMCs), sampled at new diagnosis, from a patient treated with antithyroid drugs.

DNA for the CDR3: TGTGCCAGCAGTAGGACAGGGCTATGGCAGCCCCAGCATTTT. This encodes CASSRTGLWQPQHF. The chain combines TRBV12-3 or TRBV12-4 with TRBJ1-5; 8 nucleotides align to TRBD1. The CDR3 length is 14 residues. The J segment lost 7 bases and the V segment lost 5 bases, leaving 7 bases of the junction unmatched.